These 27 T cell receptor beta chains came from one sample sequenced in a study of control samples from healthy donors and cancer patients. Method: immunoSEQ multiplex PCR; TCRdb's copy keeps in-frame clones and lacks some. The sample has roughly 59,000 clones, about 92% seen once. Material for sequencing was PBMCs. These receptor sequences come from a man between 35 and 55 years old with colorectal cancer.

The rearrangement uses TRBV3-1 (or the pseudogene TRBV3-2) and TRBJ2-2, with D perhaps given as TRBD1 or TRBD2 (6 bases each). Trimming took off 3 bases at V and 0 bases at J, with 17 bases between the two ends. The CDR3 has 18 amino acids. Germline lookup yields CDR1 LGHDT and CDR2 YNNKEL (reference sequence). CDR3 protein: CASSQGLTGYANTGELFF. CDR3 bases: TGTGCCAGCAGCCAGGGACTCACAGGGTACGCGAACACCGGGGAGCTGTTTTTT.

This clone was observed a few times. In DNA form, the CDR3 reads TGTGCCAGCAGCTTGTACAGGGGGGGCTCTGGGGCCAACGTCCTGACTTTC. It codes for CASSLYRGGSGANVLTF. The chain uses TRBV5-4 and TRBJ2-6; D is perhaps TRBD1 (8 bases). The CDR3 is 17 residues long. V was cut by 1 base and J by 0 bases, with 11 bases left in between. Germline V lookup: CDR1 SGHNT, CDR2 YYREEE (reference sequence).

The chain has TRBV6-1 and TRBJ1-3; TRBD1 is a possible D gene (5 bases). The CDR3 length is 17 residues. V shed 1 base and J shed 0 bases, with 13 bases lying between them. The V gene's germline CDR1 is MNHNS and CDR2 SASEGT. CDR3 in amino acids: CASSEVGAFSSGNTIYF. DNA for the CDR3: TGTGCCAGCAGTGAAGTCGGGGCGTTCAGCTCTGGAAACACCATATATTTT.

The V gene is TRBV5-4, the J gene TRBJ1-2, with D perhaps matching TRBD1 (5 bases). The CDR3 totals 14 residues. Germline CDR1 is SGHNT and CDR2 is YYREEE (reference sequence). V gave up 2 bases and J gave up 4 bases, with 12 bases separating them. The CDR3 DNA reads TGTGCCAGCAGCTTTGCTCGACAGCTCTATGGCTACACCTTC. This encodes CASSFARQLYGYTF.

The rearrangement links TRBV27 to TRBJ1-5, with D possibly being TRBD1 (6 bases). Trimming left V 5 bases short and J 7 bases short, with 12 bases between. Per the germline V gene, CDR1 is MNHEY and CDR2 is SMNVEV (reference sequence). This CDR3 region has 13 residues. As DNA, the CDR3 is TGTGCCAGCAGTCGTCGGGGGCAACAGCCCCAGCATTTT. Its protein is CASSRRGQQPQHF.

This chain uses TRBV9 with TRBJ1-4, with D hard to call. The CDR3 runs 16 residues. Germline V gene lookup returns CDR1 SGDLS and CDR2 YYNGEE. Deletions cut 2 bases from V and 2 bases from J, with 13 bases between. The CDR3 region has the DNA TGTGCCAGCAGCGTGGGTTACATTGGGACTAATGAAAAACTGTTTTTT. It yields the protein CASSVGYIGTNEKLFF. Based on the CDR3 plus reference TRBV9 and TRBJ1-4, the full variable domain is DSGVTQTPKHLITATGQRVTLRCSPRSGDLSVYWYQQSLDQGLQFLIQYYNGEERAKGNILERFSAQQFPDLHSELNLSSLELGDSALYFCASSVGYIGTNEKLFFGSGTQLSVL.

The V gene is TRBV7-2, the J gene TRBJ2-7, with a possible D match to TRBD1 (6 bases). The CDR3 sequence is 15 residues long. The ends were cut back, 5 bases at V and 2 bases at J, with 16 bases in the middle. The germline gives CDR1 SGHTA, CDR2 FQGNSA. The CDR3 bases are TGTGCCAGCAGCGCGGACAGTCTAGGCCCCTACGAGCAGTACTTC. Translating gives CASSADSLGPYEQYF. Complete variable domain (other parts from reference TRBV7-2 and TRBJ2-7): GAGVSQSPSNKVTEKGKDVELRCDPISGHTALYWYRQSLGQGLEFLIYFQGNSAPDKSGLPSDRFSAERTGGSVSTLTIQRTQQEDSAVYLCASSADSLGPYEQYFGPGTRLTVT.

V and J are TRBV7-2 and TRBJ1-6; D is uncertain. Between the trimmed V and J ends, which lost 1 base and 10 bases, there was a span of 11 bases. The CDR3 has 14 amino acids. Germline lookup yields CDR1 SGHTA and CDR2 FQGNSA. CDR3 sequence reads: CASSLVPGFSPLHF. In DNA, the CDR3 is TGTGCCAGCAGCTTAGTCCCGGGGTTCTCACCCCTCCACTTT.

The CDR3 DNA reads TGTGCCAGCAGCCTGACTATGGGAAATAATTCACCCCTCCACTTT. It yields the protein CASSLTMGNNSPLHF. J is TRBJ1-6 and V is TRBV6-5; D gene ambiguous. Per the germline V gene, CDR1 is MNHEY and CDR2 is SVGAGI. This CDR3 is built from 15 residues. Trimming took off 6 bases at V and 5 bases at J, with 14 bases between the two ends.

The chain couples TRBV11-3 to TRBJ1-1; 10 bases are shared with TRBD1. V dropped 5 bases and J dropped 1; count of bases not matched to a gene: 4. The CDR3 spans 15 residues. Germline lookup yields CDR1 SGHNT and CDR2 YENEEA. The CDR3 bases are TGTGCCAGCAGCCTCCGGACAGGGGGGAACACTGAAGCTTTCTTT. Protein product: CASSLRTGGNTEAFF.

This chain joins TRBV5-4 and TRBJ2-7; D not certain. This CDR3 contains 15 residues. Trimming took off 3 bases at V and 2 bases at J, with 15 bases between the two ends. From germline, CDR1 is SGHNT and CDR2 YYREEE (reference sequence). CDR3 residues: CASSSLIGGAYEQYF. The DNA of the CDR3 is TGTGCCAGCAGCTCGTTAATCGGCGGAGCCTACGAGCAGTACTTC.

V gene TRBV7-8 combines with J gene TRBJ2-1, with D possibly being TRBD1 (5 bases). There are 16 residues in the CDR3. Germline lookup yields CDR1 SGHVS and CDR2 FQNEAQ. Trimming cost V 4 bases and J 9 bases, with 22 bases left between them. Here the CDR3 DNA reads TGTGCCAGCAGCTCCGCCCTCAGAAGGGGTTTAGGTGAGCAGTTCTTC. It is translated as CASSSALRRGLGEQFF.

The V call is TRBV11-3, the J call TRBJ1-2, with D maybe TRBD1 (5 bases). The CDR3 is 14 residues long. Trimming took 1 base from V and 2 from J, leaving 8 bases between them. Germline V gives CDR1 SGHNT, CDR2 YENEEA. Written as DNA, the CDR3 is TGTGCCAGCAGCTTAGTATCAGGGAACTATGGCTACACCTTC. Amino acids: CASSLVSGNYGYTF.

Only a few counts were recorded for this clone. The rearrangement joins TRBV2 to TRBJ2-6; no definite D call. This CDR3 comprises 14 residues. The germline V gene has CDR1 SNHLY and CDR2 FYNNEI. V was cut by 4 bases and J by 2 bases, with 6 bases left in between. CDR3 sequence reads: CASSVGAGANVLTF. The CDR3 DNA follows: TGTGCCAGCAGTGTCGGAGCTGGGGCCAACGTCCTGACTTTC.

V and J are TRBV27 and TRBJ2-7, with a weak D call TRBD1 (7 bases). The V end was cut by 2 bases, the J end by 3 bases, with 17 bases between. The CDR3 contains 16 residues. Looked up from germline, CDR1 is MNHEY and CDR2 is SMNVEV (reference sequence). The CDR3 here is CASSLRGDSTYYEQYF. As DNA, the CDR3 is TGTGCCAGCAGTTTACGCGGGGACAGTACCTACTACGAGCAGTACTTC.

The rearrangement joins TRBV5-1 to TRBJ1-2; D is possibly TRBD1 (6 bases). V was shortened by 0 bases and J by 8 bases, with 20 bases between the two germline ends. Germline V lookup: CDR1 SGHRS, CDR2 YFSETQ. CDR3 length equals 16 residues. The CDR3 sequence: CASSLEPSGAQVGYTF. CDR3 nucleotides: TGCGCCAGCAGCTTGGAGCCGTCGGGGGCGCAGGTCGGCTACACCTTC.

The V and J genes are TRBV7-2 and TRBJ1-2; D might be TRBD1 (6 bases). Germline V gene lookup returns CDR1 SGHTA and CDR2 FQGNSA. The CDR3 is 14 amino acids. The V end was cut by 3 bases, the J end by 1 base, with 9 bases between. CDR3 in DNA: TGTGCCAGCAGCTTTCAACAGGGTAACTATGGCTACACCTTC. This gives the protein CASSFQQGNYGYTF.

V gene TRBV25-1 combines with J gene TRBJ1-1; D is uncertain. The germline V gene encodes CDR1 MGHDK and CDR2 SYGVNS. V gave up 1 base and J gave up 2 bases, with 8 bases separating them. This CDR3 is built from 14 residues. CDR3 nucleotide sequence: TGTGCCAGCAGTGAATGGGCAGAAAACACTGAAGCTTTCTTT. Translating gives CASSEWAENTEAFF. The entire variable domain, with the rest obtained from reference TRBV25-1 and TRBJ1-1, is as follows: EADIYQTPRYLVIGTGKKITLECSQTMGHDKMYWYQQDPGMELHLIHYSYGVNSTEKGDLSSESTVSRIRTEHFPLTLESARPSHTSQYLCASSEWAENTEAFFGQGTRLTVV.

The chain couples TRBV19 to TRBJ1-6, with D possibly TRBD1 on 5 matching bases. The germline V and J ends were trimmed by 5 bases and 7 bases, with 15 bases remaining between them. The CDR3 spans 15 residues. Germline CDR1 reads LNHDA; CDR2 reads SQIVND (reference sequence). CDR3 sequence: CASSGGDGKNSPLHF. CDR3 sequence (DNA): TGTGCCAGTAGTGGAGGGGACGGGAAGAATTCACCCCTCCACTTT.

The chain links TRBV5-4 to TRBJ2-5, with 8 bases identical to TRBD2. With V trimmed by 1 base and J by 2 bases, 4 bases remained unmatched. This CDR3 is 15 amino acids long. The germline gives CDR1 SGHNT, CDR2 YYREEE (reference sequence). Here the CDR3 reads CASSLTSGSQETQYF. The DNA for the CDR3 is TGTGCCAGCAGCTTGACTAGCGGATCTCAAGAGACCCAGTACTTC.

The chain combines TRBV19 with TRBJ1-5; 10 nucleotides align to TRBD1. The CDR3 length is 17 residues. The ends lost 3 bases at V and 6 bases at J; junction bases unmatched: 11. Germline V gene lookup returns CDR1 LNHDA and CDR2 SQIVND (reference sequence). In DNA form, the CDR3 reads TGTGCCAGTAGTATTTTTTTCGGGACAGGGGTAGGTCAGCCCCAGCATTTT. This translates into CASSIFFGTGVGQPQHF.

The chain recombines TRBV5-4 with TRBJ1-2, with D perhaps matching TRBD1 (6 bases). Germline V gene data show CDR1 as SGHNT and CDR2 as YYREEE (reference sequence). The CDR3 totals 15 residues. The germline V and J ends were trimmed by 4 bases and 4 bases, with 17 bases remaining between them. The CDR3: CASSPPGGAGYGYTF. CDR3 bases: TGTGCCAGCAGCCCCCCCGGGGGGGCCGGCTATGGCTACACCTTC. Variable domain in full (rest from reference TRBV5-4 and TRBJ1-2): ETGVTQSPTHLIKTRGQQVTLRCSSQSGHNTVSWYQQALGQGPQFIFQYYREEENGRGNFPPRFSGLQFPNYSSELNVNALELDDSALYLCASSPPGGAGYGYTFGSGTRLTVV.

The CDR3 DNA reads as TGTGCCAGCTCCCAAGGGGGCACTGGAAACACCATATATTTT. It encodes CASSQGGTGNTIYF. The chain couples TRBV18 to TRBJ1-3; 7 nucleotides match TRBD1. The CDR3 runs 14 residues. The germline gives CDR1 KGHSH, CDR2 LQKENI. Unmatched junction bases numbered 4, after V lost 6 bases and J lost 2 bases. The full variable domain, in which reference TRBV18 and TRBJ1-3 provide the parts outside the CDR3, is NAGVMQNPRHLVRRRGQEARLRCSPMKGHSHVYWYRQLPEEGLKFMVYLQKENIIDESGMPKERFSAEFPKEGPSILRIQQVVRGDSAAYFCASSQGGTGNTIYFGEGSWLTVV.

This chain uses TRBV29-1 with TRBJ1-3; D is unresolved. The V end was cut by 1 base, the J end by 0 bases, with 7 bases between. Germline V gene sequence: CDR1 SQVTM, CDR2 ANQGSEA. The CDR3 covers 14 residues. CDR3 sequence reads: CSVEGSHSGNTIYF. The CDR3 bases are TGCAGCGTTGAAGGAAGTCACTCTGGAAACACCATATATTTT.

V and J are TRBV2 and TRBJ1-2; TRBD1 matches 9 bases. V shed 2 bases, J shed 2 bases, and the junction held 9 bases outside the gene matches. Germline loops: CDR1 SNHLY, CDR2 FYNNEI. CDR3 length: 17 amino acids. CDR3 coding DNA: TGTGCCAGCAGTGAAAGTGGGGAACAGGGGGCGAACTATGGCTACACCTTC. It encodes CASSESGEQGANYGYTF.

J is TRBJ1-4 and V is TRBV19; D gene uncertain. CDR3 size: 14 residues. The V and J ends lost 7 bases and 8 bases respectively, with 17 bases between them. Germline V gene lookup returns CDR1 LNHDA and CDR2 SQIVND (reference sequence). CDR3 in DNA: TGTGCCAGTACCCTCGATTATGAAGCGGAAAAACTGTTTTTT. Its translation: CASTLDYEAEKLFF. The full variable domain, completed using reference TRBV19 and TRBJ1-4, is DGGITQSPKYLFRKEGQNVTLSCEQNLNHDAMYWYRQDPGQGLRLIYYSQIVNDFQKGDIAEGYSVSREKKESFPLTVTSAQKNPTAFYLCASTLDYEAEKLFFGSGTQLSVL.

The sample holds one count of this clone. This sequence joins TRBV7-8 and TRBJ2-7; the match to TRBD2 covers 7 bases. The end of the DNA aligns better with TRBJ2-5, so the J call may be wrong. Germline V gives CDR1 SGHVS, CDR2 FQNEAQ. This CDR3 has 13 amino acids. CDR3 DNA sequence: TGTGCCAGCAGTAGGACTAGCCAAGAGACCCAGTACTTC. Its translation is CASSRTSQETQYF.